The entry that follows covers one TCR beta chain sequence. This record belongs to a study of OX40 agonist ivuxolimab in advanced cancers. Measured with immunoSEQ multiplex PCR; TCRdb has only the in-frame clones, and not every one. The table has 45,000 to 65,000 clones, around three quarters seen once. This CDR3 comprises 15 residues. The germline V gene has CDR1 WNHNN and CDR2 SYGVQD (reference sequence). With 7 bases clipped from V and 4 bases from J, the junction kept 11 bases outside the gene matches. Specimen: CD4+ or CD8+ T cells sorted from blood, collected in a trial of the OX40 agonist ivuxolimab. V usage is TRBV10-1 and J usage is TRBJ2-7, with TRBD1 matching 9 bases. The clonotype originates from an adult with an advanced solid tumor such as melanoma, head and neck, liver or kidney cancer. The CDR3 DNA reads TGCGCCAGCACCCAGCAGGGGACAGGGACTTACGAGCAGTACTTC. This codes for CASTQQGTGTYEQYF.